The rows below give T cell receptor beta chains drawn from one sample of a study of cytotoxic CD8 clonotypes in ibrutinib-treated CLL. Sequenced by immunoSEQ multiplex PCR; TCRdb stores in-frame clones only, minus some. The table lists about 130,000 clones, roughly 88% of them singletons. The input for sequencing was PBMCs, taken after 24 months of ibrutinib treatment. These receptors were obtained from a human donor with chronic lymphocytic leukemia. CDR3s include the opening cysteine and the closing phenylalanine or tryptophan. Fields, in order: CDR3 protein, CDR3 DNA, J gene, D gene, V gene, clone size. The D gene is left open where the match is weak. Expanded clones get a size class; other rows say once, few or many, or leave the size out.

CDR3aa: CASSQDSGGTRDTQYF; CDR3nt: TGCGCCAGCAGCCAAGATAGCGGTGGGACAAGAGATACGCAGTATTTT; j_gene: TRBJ2-3; d_gene: -; v_gene: TRBV4-1; abundance: -
CDR3aa: CAISNRVGNDNEQFF; CDR3nt: TGTGCCATCAGTAACAGGGTTGGGAACGACAATGAGCAGTTCTTC; j_gene: TRBJ2-1; d_gene: -; v_gene: TRBV10-3; abundance: -
CDR3aa: CAWSANYGYTF; CDR3nt: TGTGCCTGGAGTGCGAACTATGGCTACACCTTC; j_gene: TRBJ1-2; d_gene: -; v_gene: TRBV30; abundance: -
CDR3aa: CAISAQGEIYEQYF; CDR3nt: TGTGCCATCAGTGCCCAGGGTGAGATCTACGAGCAGTACTTC; j_gene: TRBJ2-7; d_gene: -; v_gene: TRBV10-3; abundance: few
CDR3aa: CASSPTSGGAYEQFF; CDR3nt: TGTGCCAGCTCACCGACTAGCGGGGGGGCGTATGAGCAGTTCTTC; j_gene: TRBJ2-1; d_gene: TRBD2; v_gene: TRBV18; abundance: once
CDR3aa: CAWVNRAVGNTIYF; CDR3nt: TGTGCCTGGGTAAACCGCGCTGTTGGAAACACCATATATTTT; j_gene: TRBJ1-3; d_gene: -; v_gene: TRBV30; abundance: -
CDR3aa: CASSIRRRGRPDTQYF; CDR3nt: TGTGCCAGTAGTATCCGAAGAAGGGGTCGCCCAGATACGCAGTATTTT; j_gene: TRBJ2-3; d_gene: -; v_gene: TRBV19; abundance: -
CDR3aa: CASRASRWDRNYGYTF; CDR3nt: TGCGCCAGCAGGGCTTCCCGGTGGGACCGAAACTATGGCTACACCTTC; j_gene: TRBJ1-2; d_gene: -; v_gene: TRBV4-3; abundance: once
CDR3aa: CASRRDRALTEAFF; CDR3nt: TGTGCCAGCAGACGGGACAGGGCCTTGACTGAAGCTTTCTTT; j_gene: TRBJ1-1; d_gene: TRBD1; v_gene: TRBV28; abundance: -
CDR3aa: CASSQPGEGGTQYF; CDR3nt: TGTGCCAGCAGCCAACCGGGAGAGGGGGGTACGCAGTATTTT; j_gene: TRBJ2-3; d_gene: -; v_gene: TRBV28; abundance: -
CDR3aa: CASSQGEYAWQNTEAFF; CDR3nt: TGCGCCAGCAGCCAGGGGGAGTATGCTTGGCAGAACACTGAAGCTTTCTTT; j_gene: TRBJ1-1; d_gene: -; v_gene: TRBV4-1; abundance: -
CDR3aa: CASSLGRGLGEQFF; CDR3nt: TGTGCCAGCAGTTTGGGGCGGGGATTGGGTGAGCAGTTCTTC; j_gene: TRBJ2-1; d_gene: -; v_gene: TRBV27; abundance: -
CDR3aa: CSVWENGYTF; CDR3nt: TGCAGCGTTTGGGAAAATGGCTACACCTTC; j_gene: TRBJ1-2; d_gene: -; v_gene: TRBV29-1; abundance: -
CDR3aa: CASRNRYNQPQHF; CDR3nt: TGTGCCAGTAGAAACAGGTACAATCAGCCCCAGCATTTT; j_gene: TRBJ1-5; d_gene: -; v_gene: TRBV19; abundance: -
CDR3aa: CASSLMGQGAYEQYF; CDR3nt: TGTGCCAGCAGCTTGATGGGACAGGGGGCCTACGAGCAGTACTTC; j_gene: TRBJ2-7; d_gene: TRBD1; v_gene: TRBV5-6; abundance: -
CDR3aa: CASSLPGPYNEQFF; CDR3nt: TGTGCCAGCAGTTTACCGGGACCCTACAATGAGCAGTTCTTC; j_gene: TRBJ2-1; d_gene: -; v_gene: TRBV28; abundance: -
CDR3aa: CASSASSGFNGYTF; CDR3nt: TGTGCCAGCAGTGCTTCTTCAGGGTTCAATGGCTACACCTTC; j_gene: TRBJ1-2; d_gene: -; v_gene: TRBV2; abundance: -
CDR3aa: CASSGPGGTDTQYF; CDR3nt: TGTGCCAGCAGCGGTCCGGGTGGCACAGATACGCAGTATTTT; j_gene: TRBJ2-3; d_gene: -; v_gene: TRBV9; abundance: -
CDR3aa: CASRRGTSGNTIYF; CDR3nt: TGTGCCAGCAGGAGGGGCACCTCTGGAAACACCATATATTTT; j_gene: TRBJ1-3; d_gene: -; v_gene: TRBV28; abundance: -
CDR3aa: CSVTQGRDTEAFF; CDR3nt: TGCAGCGTCACTCAGGGGCGAGACACTGAAGCTTTCTTT; j_gene: TRBJ1-1; d_gene: -; v_gene: TRBV29-1; abundance: -
CDR3aa: CASSQGPGMNQPQHF; CDR3nt: TGTGCCAGCAGTCAGGGGCCGGGGATGAATCAGCCCCAGCATTTT; j_gene: TRBJ1-5; d_gene: -; v_gene: TRBV28; abundance: -
CDR3aa: CSGRSGLYEQYF; CDR3nt: TGCAGCGGCCGTAGTGGTCTCTACGAGCAGTACTTC; j_gene: TRBJ2-7; d_gene: -; v_gene: TRBV29-1; abundance: -
CDR3aa: CASSIGGSRGQETQYF; CDR3nt: TGTGCCAGTAGTATCGGAGGGAGTCGGGGCCAAGAGACCCAGTACTTC; j_gene: TRBJ2-5; d_gene: -; v_gene: TRBV19; abundance: -
CDR3aa: CASSRTTGQAYEQYF; CDR3nt: TGTGCCAGCAGCCGTACCACCGGGCAGGCCTACGAGCAGTACTTC; j_gene: TRBJ2-7; d_gene: -; v_gene: TRBV7-9; abundance: -
CDR3aa: CASSPMRGSANEKLFF; CDR3nt: TGTGCCAGCTCACCAATGAGAGGCTCGGCTAATGAAAAACTGTTTTTT; j_gene: TRBJ1-4; d_gene: -; v_gene: TRBV18; abundance: -
CDR3aa: CASSQDFGGSTDTQYF; CDR3nt: TGCGCCAGCAGCCAAGATTTCGGGGGGAGCACAGATACGCAGTATTTT; j_gene: TRBJ2-3; d_gene: TRBD2; v_gene: TRBV4-1; abundance: -
CDR3aa: CASTIAGEAYNEQFF; CDR3nt: TGTGCCAGCACCATAGCGGGAGAAGCCTACAATGAGCAGTTCTTC; j_gene: TRBJ2-1; d_gene: TRBD2; v_gene: TRBV9; abundance: -
CDR3aa: CASSLGFELARLTGELFF; CDR3nt: TGTGCCAGCAGCTTAGGATTTGAGCTAGCGAGACTCACCGGGGAGCTGTTTTTT; j_gene: TRBJ2-2; d_gene: -; v_gene: TRBV11-2; abundance: -
CDR3aa: CAIRGDGTGTEAFF; CDR3nt: TGTGCCATCAGGGGGGACGGGACGGGCACTGAAGCTTTCTTT; j_gene: TRBJ1-1; d_gene: -; v_gene: TRBV10-3; abundance: -
CDR3aa: CSVGGNYGYTF; CDR3nt: TGCAGTGTCGGCGGTAACTATGGCTACACCTTC; j_gene: TRBJ1-2; d_gene: -; v_gene: TRBV20-1; abundance: few
CDR3aa: CATSNGGAREKLFF; CDR3nt: TGTGCCACCTCCAATGGGGGGGCTCGCGAAAAACTGTTTTTT; j_gene: TRBJ1-4; d_gene: -; v_gene: TRBV28; abundance: -
CDR3aa: CASSLGTYYEQYF; CDR3nt: TGTGCCAGCAGTTTAGGGACCTACTACGAGCAGTACTTC; j_gene: TRBJ2-7; d_gene: -; v_gene: TRBV27; abundance: -
CDR3aa: CASSLLGTDTQYF; CDR3nt: TGTGCCAGCAGCTTACTAGGAACAGATACGCAGTATTTT; j_gene: TRBJ2-3; d_gene: -; v_gene: TRBV5-4; abundance: -
CDR3aa: CASTIDRSPQHF; CDR3nt: TGTGCCAGCACCATTGACAGATCGCCCCAGCATTTT; j_gene: TRBJ1-5; d_gene: -; v_gene: TRBV28; abundance: -
CDR3aa: CASSSPAAAYEQYF; CDR3nt: TGTGCCAGCAGCTCCCCAGCGGCCGCCTACGAGCAGTACTTC; j_gene: TRBJ2-7; d_gene: -; v_gene: TRBV7-9; abundance: -
CDR3aa: CASSPEEITDTQYF; CDR3nt: TGTGCCAGCAGCCCGGAAGAAATCACAGATACGCAGTATTTT; j_gene: TRBJ2-3; d_gene: -; v_gene: TRBV7-9; abundance: few
CDR3aa: CASSLAGNEKLFF; CDR3nt: TGTGCCAGCAGTTTGGCAGGGAATGAAAAACTGTTTTTT; j_gene: TRBJ1-4; d_gene: -; v_gene: TRBV28; abundance: -
CDR3aa: CASRGSRFRNTEAFF; CDR3nt: TGTGCCAGCAGGGGGAGTAGGTTCAGGAACACTGAAGCTTTCTTT; j_gene: TRBJ1-1; d_gene: -; v_gene: TRBV2; abundance: -
CDR3aa: CASSPQGGTEAFF; CDR3nt: TGTGCCAGCAGCCCACAGGGGGGCACTGAAGCTTTCTTT; j_gene: TRBJ1-1; d_gene: TRBD1; v_gene: TRBV11-3; abundance: -
CDR3aa: CASSGGRGGSNSPLHF; CDR3nt: TGTGCCAGCAGTGGGGGACGGGGGGGGAGCAATTCACCCCTCCACTTT; j_gene: TRBJ1-6; d_gene: -; v_gene: TRBV6-1; abundance: -
CDR3aa: CASTKGTSSMTQYF; CDR3nt: TGTGCCAGCACCAAAGGGACTTCTTCCATGACCCAGTACTTC; j_gene: TRBJ2-5; d_gene: -; v_gene: TRBV6-6; abundance: once
CDR3aa: CASSPGRDRPYNEQFF; CDR3nt: TGTGCCAGCAGCCCGGGACGGGACCGACCCTACAATGAGCAGTTCTTC; j_gene: TRBJ2-1; d_gene: -; v_gene: TRBV7-2; abundance: -
CDR3aa: CASSFGTVNTEAFF; CDR3nt: TGTGCCAGCAGCTTTGGGACGGTAAACACTGAAGCTTTCTTT; j_gene: TRBJ1-1; d_gene: -; v_gene: TRBV7-9; abundance: -
CDR3aa: CASSTWTEGTQYF; CDR3nt: TGTGCCAGCAGTACCTGGACCGAAGGGACCCAGTACTTC; j_gene: TRBJ2-5; d_gene: -; v_gene: TRBV27; abundance: -
CDR3aa: CASSPRTGIEGYEQYF; CDR3nt: TGCGCCAGCAGCCCCCGGACAGGGATTGAGGGCTACGAGCAGTACTTC; j_gene: TRBJ2-7; d_gene: TRBD1; v_gene: TRBV5-1; abundance: -
CDR3aa: CSADHRGGYTF; CDR3nt: TGCAGTGCTGACCACAGGGGTGGCTACACCTTC; j_gene: TRBJ1-2; d_gene: TRBD1; v_gene: TRBV20-1; abundance: -
CDR3aa: CASSLQQNYGYTF; CDR3nt: TGTGCCAGCAGCTTACAACAGAACTATGGCTACACCTTC; j_gene: TRBJ1-2; d_gene: -; v_gene: TRBV5-4; abundance: -